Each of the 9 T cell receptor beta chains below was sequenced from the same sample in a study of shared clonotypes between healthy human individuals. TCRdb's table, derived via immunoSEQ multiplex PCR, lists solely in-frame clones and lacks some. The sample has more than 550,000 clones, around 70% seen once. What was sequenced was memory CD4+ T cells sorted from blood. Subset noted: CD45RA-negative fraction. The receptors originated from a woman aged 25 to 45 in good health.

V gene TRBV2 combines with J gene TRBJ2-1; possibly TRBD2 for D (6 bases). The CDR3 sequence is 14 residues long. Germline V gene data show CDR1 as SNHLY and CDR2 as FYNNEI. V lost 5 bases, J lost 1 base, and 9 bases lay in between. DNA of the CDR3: TGTGCCAGCAGTCCAGGGAGGTCCTACAATGAGCAGTTCTTC. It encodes CASSPGRSYNEQFF.

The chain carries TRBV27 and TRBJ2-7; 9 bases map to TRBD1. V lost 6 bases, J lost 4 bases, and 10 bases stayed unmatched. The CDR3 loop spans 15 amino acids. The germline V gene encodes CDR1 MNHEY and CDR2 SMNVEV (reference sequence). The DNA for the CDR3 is TGTGCCAGCAGGCTCCGGGACAGGGTAATGTACGAGCAGTACTTC. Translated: CASRLRDRVMYEQYF.

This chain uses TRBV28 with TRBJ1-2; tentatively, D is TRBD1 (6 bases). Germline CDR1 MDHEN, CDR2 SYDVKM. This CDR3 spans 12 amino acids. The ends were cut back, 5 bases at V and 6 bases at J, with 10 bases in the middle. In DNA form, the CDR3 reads TGTGCCAGCAGTCTACAGGGTGATGGCTACACCTTC. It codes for CASSLQGDGYTF.

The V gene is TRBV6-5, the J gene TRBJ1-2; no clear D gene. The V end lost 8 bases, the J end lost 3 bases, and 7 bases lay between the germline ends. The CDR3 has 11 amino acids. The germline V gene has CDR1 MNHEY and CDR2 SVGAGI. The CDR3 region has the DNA TGTGCCAGCCGGTTAGACTATGGCTACACCTTC. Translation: CASRLDYGYTF.

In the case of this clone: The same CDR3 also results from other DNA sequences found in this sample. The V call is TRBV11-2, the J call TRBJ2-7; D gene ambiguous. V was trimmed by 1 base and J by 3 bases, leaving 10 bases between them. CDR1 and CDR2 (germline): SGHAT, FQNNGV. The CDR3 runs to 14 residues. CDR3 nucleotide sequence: TGTGCCAGCAGCTTAGGAACCTTGATCTACGAGCAGTACTTC. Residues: CASSLGTLIYEQYF.

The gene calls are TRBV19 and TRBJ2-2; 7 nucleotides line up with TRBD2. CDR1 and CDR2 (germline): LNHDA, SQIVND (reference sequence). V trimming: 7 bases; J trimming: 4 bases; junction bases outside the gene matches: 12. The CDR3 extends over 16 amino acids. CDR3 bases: TGTGCCAGTATTAAAGCGGGAACGGCGGGCACCGGGGAGCTGTTTTTT. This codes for CASIKAGTAGTGELFF.

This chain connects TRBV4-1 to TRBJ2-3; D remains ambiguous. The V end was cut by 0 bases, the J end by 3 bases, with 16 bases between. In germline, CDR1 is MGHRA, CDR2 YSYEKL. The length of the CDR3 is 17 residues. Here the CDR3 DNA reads TGCGCCAGCAGCCAAGATCTCCGGCCGGTGATGACAGATACGCAGTATTTT. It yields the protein CASSQDLRPVMTDTQYF.

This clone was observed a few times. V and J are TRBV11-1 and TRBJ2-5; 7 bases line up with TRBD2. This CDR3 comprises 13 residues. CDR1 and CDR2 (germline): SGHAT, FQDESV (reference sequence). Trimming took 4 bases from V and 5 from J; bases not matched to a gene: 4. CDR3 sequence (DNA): TGTGCCAGCAGCTCCGGGGGGTATGAGACCCAGTACTTC. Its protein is CASSSGGYETQYF.

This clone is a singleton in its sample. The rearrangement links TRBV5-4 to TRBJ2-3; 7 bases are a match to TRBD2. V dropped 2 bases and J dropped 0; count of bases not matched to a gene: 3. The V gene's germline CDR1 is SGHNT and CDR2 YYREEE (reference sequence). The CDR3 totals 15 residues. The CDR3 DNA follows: TGTGCCAGCAGCTTCGGGGGGAGGAGCACAGATACGCAGTATTTT. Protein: CASSFGGRSTDTQYF. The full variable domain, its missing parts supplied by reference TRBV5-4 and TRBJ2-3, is ETGVTQSPTHLIKTRGQQVTLRCSSQSGHNTVSWYQQALGQGPQFIFQYYREEENGRGNFPPRFSGLQFPNYSSELNVNALELDDSALYLCASSFGGRSTDTQYFGPGTRLTVL.